This T cell receptor beta chain was sequenced in a study of tumor and adjacent non-tumor tissue in lung cancer (dated by TCRdb to between 2018 and 2020). Broadly, across the study: The cohort included roughly 11 adenocarcinoma, a couple of squamous cell carcinoma and 1 small cell lung cancer patients. Ages among the roughly 15 patients ranged from about 30 to 76 years, there were around ten men and 5 women, and disease was at TNM stage I to III. A total of approximately 120,000,000 productive TCRbeta reads were generated by sequencing, corresponding to an average of around 4 million reads per sample. Using bulk TCRbeta repertoires from roughly 14 lung cancer patients, the study set lung tumor tissue side by side with matched distant non-tumor lung tissue. For each patient, one tumor sample and one normal lung sample were taken, giving a few dozen paired specimens that underwent TCRbeta CDR3 sequencing.

Library method: multiplex PCR. This sample was sequenced with an Illumina HiSeq 2500. TCRbeta libraries were built by three rounds of nested PCR using primers (Table S4), following protocols modified from ARM-PCR. Before sequencing, PCR products of 200-500 bp were cut from the gel and purified using the QIAquick gel extraction kit. The original methods were these. Reads were cleaned with Trimmomatic, merged with FLASH into complete CDR3 sequences, and assigned to V(D)J germline segments with MiTCR. VDJtools was used to compute clonal diversity as the inverse Simpson's index. In-frame sequences without a premature stop codon were defined as productive reads. TCRdb applied fastp at Q25 and MiXCR to the public reads, then kept only in-frame beta chains. Rows are unified per CDR3 protein, each entry keeping the most common DNA and genes. TCRdb, not the original authors, processed these V and J calls. The sample profile shows some 78,000 distinct CDR3 sequences; 80% to 85% of them were found once. About 14% of the sample goes to the ten largest clones.

The paper as a whole reports these results and caveats: Only about 15 patients were in the cohort, and the authors stated that larger samples and more detailed clinical data are needed. Neither the sequencing platform nor unique molecular identifiers are mentioned in the methods. Tumor tissue showed significantly higher TCR diversity (inverse Simpson) than normal lung tissue, at around 450 vs 150 (P = 0.0075, Mann-Whitney U test). The top 100 clones made up a significantly larger cumulative share of the repertoire in normal lung than in tumor tissue. Peripheral blood was not sequenced, so blood TCRbeta repertoires were not examined in the lung cancer patients of the study. Significantly higher TCR diversity was found in younger patients, and higher tumor TCR diversity was associated with shorter overall and disease-free survival.

RNA was extracted from bulk unsorted tissue and checked for quality with a NanoDrop ND-1000 and an Agilent 2100. The donors were newly diagnosed lung cancer patients admitted for thoracic surgery in China from August to November 2014 who had not received prior chemotherapy. Anyone who had undergone radiotherapy or chemotherapy before, or who had another cancer at the same time, was left out of the study. Pieces of surgical tissue measuring about 1-2.3 cm3 were kept in RNAlater solution and held at -80 degrees C until needed. In the case of this clonotype: The antigen it binds to is not known. The CDR3 ends on some other residue instead of the conserved phenylalanine or tryptophan, so this is likely a read error.

The germline V gene supplies CDR1 LGHNA and CDR2 YSLEER. Both ends counted, the CDR3 spans 16 residues. CDR3 DNA is the only sequence kept; it has 48 bases, read in frame from the first base. This TCR was sampled from a woman in her fifties or sixties with non-small cell lung cancer. What was sequenced was lung tumor tissue. The receptor chain draws on TRBV4-3 and TRBJ2-2; the D region may be TRBD1 or TRBD2, each matching 5 bases equally. The CDR3 sequence is CASSQEVSRVSGDLFY. The DNA is TGCGCCAGCAGCCAAGAGGTCTCCAGGGTGTCCGGGGACCTGTTTTAT.